Shown below are 20 T cell receptor beta chains from a single sample sequenced in a study of identical twins. Each CDR3 protein is one row after TCRdb ran MiXCR on the 5' RACE reads. The sample holds some 900,000 distinct CDR3 sequences, 12% seen once. These sequences were also reported in another study, on yellow fever vaccine responses in identical twins.

Input material: PBMCs. The receptors derive from a woman younger than 30 in good health.

This clonotype has just a few counts. The chain employs TRBV4-1 and TRBJ1-4, with a weak D call TRBD1 (6 bases). The CDR3 contains 13 residues. The germline CDR1 and CDR2 sequences are MGHRA and YSYEKL. Between the trimmed V and J ends, which lost 7 bases and 3 bases, there was a span of 9 bases. The DNA for the CDR3 is TGCGCCAGCACACGGGGGCCTAATGAAAAACTGTTTTTT. As protein: CASTRGPNEKLFF.

This rearrangement joins TRBV11-2 to TRBJ2-3; 9 bases align to TRBD2. The CDR3 spans 16 residues. Per germline, CDR1 SGHAT and CDR2 FQNNGV. V lost 3 bases and J lost 2; bases outside the gene matches: 6. The CDR3 reads CASSFTGGGDTDTQYF. CDR3 nucleotide sequence: TGTGCCAGCAGCTTTACGGGCGGGGGGGACACAGATACGCAGTATTTT.

This clonotype has just a few counts. The rearrangement joins TRBV18 to TRBJ2-7, with unresolved D. This CDR3 has 13 amino acids. Germline V gives CDR1 KGHSH, CDR2 LQKENI. V was clipped by 3 bases and J by 7 bases, with 13 bases between them. CDR3 protein: CASSPGQTGEQYF. CDR3 bases: TGTGCCAGCTCACCGGGCCAAACCGGGGAGCAGTACTTC.

CDR3 sequence reads: CAIRPTGTGPQETQYF. The CDR3 region has the DNA TGTGCCATCAGACCTACCGGGACAGGGCCCCAAGAGACCCAGTACTTC. This sequence joins TRBV10-3 and TRBJ2-5, with 9 bases matching TRBD1. J gave up 1 base and V 6 bases, and 9 bases lay outside the gene matches. CDR3 length equals 16 residues. Per the germline V gene, CDR1 is ENHRY and CDR2 is SYGVKD.

This chain joins TRBV20-1 and TRBJ2-5; 8 bases are shared with TRBD1. CDR1 and CDR2 (germline): DFQATT, SNEGSKA (reference sequence). Trimming took 7 bases from V and 4 from J; bases not matched to a gene: 5. The CDR3 is made up of 12 amino acids. As DNA, the CDR3 is TGCAGTGACCGAGGACAGGGAGAGACCCAGTACTTC. It is translated as CSDRGQGETQYF.

This clonotype was detected ten times or more. In DNA form, the CDR3 reads TGTGCCAGCAGCTTAGGCGGGACTGTCTATGGCTACACCTTC. Residues: CASSLGGTVYGYTF. The rearrangement uses TRBV7-2 and TRBJ1-2; TRBD1 might be the D (5 bases). Trimming removed 1 base at V and 4 bases at J, with 10 bases between. Germline lookup yields CDR1 SGHTA and CDR2 FQGNSA. This CDR3 is 14 amino acids long.

This clonotype was recorded a few times. The J gene is TRBJ2-3, the V gene TRBV7-2, with D possibly TRBD2 on 6 matching bases. The V and J ends lost 2 bases and 14 bases respectively, with 17 bases between them. The germline V gene has CDR1 SGHTA and CDR2 FQGNSA. The CDR3 is made up of 13 amino acids. Here the CDR3 DNA reads TGTGCCAGCAGCTTATTTTCCGGGCGGGAAGGGTATTTT. Translating gives CASSLFSGREGYF.

The V and J genes are TRBV4-2 and TRBJ2-1, with TRBD2 matching 14 bases. The CDR3 sequence is 16 residues long. With 0 bases clipped from V and 10 bases from J, the junction kept 5 bases outside the gene matches. Germline assignment: CDR1 LGHNA and CDR2 YNFKEQ. CDR3 DNA: TGTGCCAGCAGCCAAGAAGGGACTAGCGGGAGTGGGGAGCAGTTCTTC. This translates into CASSQEGTSGSGEQFF.

At least ten counts were recorded for this clonotype. J is TRBJ2-3 and V is TRBV3-1; 7 bases match TRBD1. The CDR3 spans 15 residues. V was clipped by 6 bases and J by 2 bases; unmatched bases: 8. Germline V CDR1 and CDR2: LGHDT, YNNKEL (reference sequence). In DNA form, the CDR3 reads TGTGCCAGCAGGCGAACAGGGGCGCTCACAGATACGCAGTATTTT. This encodes CASRRTGALTDTQYF.

This clonotype was seen many times. The rearrangement joins TRBV29-1 to TRBJ2-2; tentatively, D is TRBD2 (7 bases). The length of the CDR3 is 13 residues. Trimming removed 8 bases at V and 7 bases at J, with 17 bases between. The germline V gene has CDR1 SQVTM and CDR2 ANQGSEA. The CDR3: CSQGGGAFGELFF. In nucleotides, the CDR3 is TGCAGCCAGGGAGGGGGGGCTTTCGGGGAGCTGTTTTTT.

This clonotype was picked up a small number of times. The chain uses TRBV20-1 and TRBJ2-5; no clear D gene. Germline V lookup: CDR1 DFQATT, CDR2 SNEGSKA (reference sequence). The V gene lost 6 bases and the J gene lost 2 bases, with 16 bases spanning the gap. The CDR3 consists of 14 residues. Here the CDR3 DNA reads TGCAGTGCCACTTCCGAAAATGGGCAAGAGACCCAGTACTTC. Translating gives CSATSENGQETQYF.

The chain couples TRBV28 to TRBJ2-7, with TRBD1 matching 8 bases. The ends lost 6 bases at V and 1 base at J; junction bases unmatched: 5. Looked up from germline, CDR1 is MDHEN and CDR2 is SYDVKM. The CDR3 consists of 14 residues. The CDR3 protein is CASRGGQGSYEQYF. The DNA of the CDR3 is TGTGCCAGCAGGGGCGGACAGGGATCCTACGAGCAGTACTTC.

This clonotype was counted at least ten times. The V gene is TRBV12-3 or TRBV12-4, the J gene TRBJ1-4; D not certain. V was clipped by 4 bases and J by 5 bases, with 11 bases between them. CDR3 length: 14 residues. The CDR3 loop is CASSYQRGNEKLFF. For the CDR3, the DNA is TGTGCCAGCAGTTACCAGCGCGGAAATGAAAAACTGTTTTTT.

A few counts support this clonotype. The genes are TRBV12-3 or TRBV12-4 and TRBJ2-7; 8 bases are shared with TRBD1. The CDR3 runs 15 residues. V was pared by 3 bases and J by 2 bases, with 6 bases of the junction left unmatched. CDR3 protein: CASSFGSDRAYEQYV. The CDR3 DNA is TGTGCCAGCAGTTTTGGGTCGGACAGGGCCTACGAGCAGTACGTC.

This clonotype was found many times. This chain joins TRBV10-2 and TRBJ2-1, with 12 bases fitting TRBD2. Germline V gene sequence: CDR1 WSHSY, CDR2 SAAADI. With 6 bases clipped from V and 5 bases from J, the junction kept 2 bases outside the gene matches. This CDR3 is built from 14 residues. Here the CDR3 reads CASRGLAGDNEQFF. The CDR3 DNA is TGCGCCAGCAGGGGACTAGCGGGTGACAATGAGCAGTTCTTC.

This clonotype was observed at least ten times. The rearrangement links TRBV12-3 or TRBV12-4 to TRBJ1-3; D unresolved. V was pared by 7 bases and J by 0 bases, with 16 bases between. This CDR3 is 16 amino acids long. The CDR3 loop reads CASTFLYQFSGNTIYF. As DNA, the CDR3 is TGTGCCAGCACTTTCCTCTATCAATTCTCTGGAAACACCATATATTTT.

The chain employs TRBV18 and TRBJ2-5, with 9 bases fitting TRBD1. The CDR3 runs to 15 residues. V shed 2 bases and J 4 bases; nucleotides not matched to a gene: 5. Germline CDR1 reads KGHSH; CDR2 reads LQKENI. CDR3 in amino acids: CASSPGTGMRETQYF. DNA of the CDR3: TGTGCCAGCTCACCAGGGACAGGGATGCGAGAGACCCAGTACTTC.

This chain connects TRBV20-1 to TRBJ2-7; no definite D call. The CDR3 has 13 amino acids. CDR1 and CDR2 (germline): DFQATT, SNEGSKA (reference sequence). V lost 1 base to trimming and J lost 7 bases, with 14 bases between them. Here the CDR3 reads CSARAAISKEQYV. In DNA form, the CDR3 reads TGCAGTGCTAGAGCCGCGATCTCTAAGGAGCAGTACGTC.

This clonotype was observed a handful of times. This chain joins TRBV29-1 and TRBJ1-2; D possibly corresponds to TRBD1 (6 bases). The germline gives CDR1 SQVTM, CDR2 ANQGSEA. Trimming pared 2 bases from V and 7 bases from J, leaving 8 bases between. This CDR3 spans 11 amino acids. The CDR3 sequence: CSVETRGGYTF. The DNA of the CDR3 is TGCAGCGTTGAAACCAGGGGTGGCTACACCTTC.

This clonotype appeared a few times. The gene calls are TRBV27 and TRBJ2-2, with D possibly TRBD1 on 5 matching bases. The germline V gene has CDR1 MNHEY and CDR2 SMNVEV (reference sequence). The CDR3 totals 14 residues. V was trimmed by 6 bases and J by 3 bases, leaving 11 bases between them. For the CDR3, the DNA is TGTGCCAGCAGCTCTCGACAGCACACCGGGGAGCTGTTTTTT. Its protein is CASSSRQHTGELFF.